The T cell receptor beta chain described here comes from a study of T cell responses to AZD1222 COVID-19 vaccine. Libraries were prepared by immunoSEQ multiplex PCR; TCRdb keeps only in-frame clonotypes and omits some of them. This table holds about 79,000 clones, around 81% found once. V was clipped by 3 bases and J by 0 bases, with 9 bases between them. Looked up from germline, CDR1 is KGHSH and CDR2 is LQKENI. The CDR3 is 15 amino acids. The chain carries TRBV18 and TRBJ2-4; D possibly corresponds to TRBD2 (6 bases). Sequences were derived from peripheral blood, sampled on day 0 of AZD1222 vaccination. The sequence came from an adult in good health. The CDR3 DNA is TGTGCCAGCTCACCGGGACTCTTAGCCAAAAACATTCAGTACTTC. The encoded protein is CASSPGLLAKNIQYF.